This T cell receptor (beta chain) was obtained from a study of blood T cell repertoires in COVID-19. As for the study in general: T cells, B-cell-depleted T cells, or PBMCs supplied cDNA or gDNA.

V dropped 4 bases and J dropped 1; count of bases not matched to a gene: 6. The CDR3 is 16 amino acids. Germline CDR1 reads SGHTA; CDR2 reads FQGNSA. Profiling relied on immunoSEQ multiplex PCR, and the TCRdb table lists in-frame clones only, not all of them. The sample contains over 250,000 clones, roughly 84% of which appear only once. Material for sequencing was peripheral blood. The source of this sequence is a human donor with COVID-19, enrolled during active disease. The donor label of this sample is uncertain. The chain employs TRBV7-2 and TRBJ2-3, with TRBD2 matching 9 bases. CDR3 nucleotide sequence: TGTGCCAGCAGCTCCGGGGTAGCGGGAGGCACAGATACGCAGTATTTT. Translation gives CASSSGVAGGTDTQYF.